This T cell receptor beta chain comes out of a study of control samples from healthy donors and cancer patients (dated by TCRdb to 2020 to 2022). Libraries came from the immunoSEQ multiplex PCR assay. Drawn from immuneACCESS, this table holds only the in-frame rearrangements with V and J called that TCRdb kept. Clones are partly lost; checked studies trace under half to an unresolved V gene and leave the rest unexplained. Within this sample are some 96,000 clones, with roughly 93% of them counted one time only. About 8.8% of the sample is in the top ten clones. Concerning this clone itself: No cognate antigen has been identified for it. Nothing much larger sits one base from this clone, and base qualities are not available.

V is reduced by 9 bases and J by 2 bases, leaving a spacing of 11 bases between them. Including the terminal cysteine and phenylalanine, the CDR3 comprises 14 residues. Here the CDR3 DNA is all that survives: 42 bases in frame from base 1. The germline V gene (reference sequence) supplies CDR1 LNHDA and CDR2 SQIVND. The V gene is TRBV19 and the J gene is TRBJ2-6; TRBD2 might be the D gene, on 6 matching bases. The sequence came from a young man in good health. Material: blood. Here is the DNA: TGTGCCAGCCGGCGGGGAACTGGGGCCAACGTCCTGACTTTC. Translated, it reads CASRRGTGANVLTF.